The clone carrying this T cell receptor (beta chain) came up once. PCR was performed using 60 Vbeta and 13 Jbeta primers. Here immunoSEQ multiplex PCR was the method, and the copy in TCRdb shows in-frame clones only, minus some. The table includes 150,000 to 200,000 clones, 65% to 90% detected once. This record comes from a study of cytomegalovirus exposure and HLA in healthy donors. CDR3 length: 17 amino acids. The germline V gene has CDR1 LNHDA and CDR2 SQIVND (reference sequence). Trimming removed 5 bases from V and 4 bases from J; junction bases left unmatched: 9. Input material: PBMCs. The clonotype was recovered from a woman aged 45-65 years in good health and CMV-seronegative. This chain connects TRBV19 to TRBJ2-5, with 14 bases fitting TRBD2. CDR3 residues: CASSVHAGLAGGETQYF. Written as DNA, the CDR3 is TGTGCCAGTAGTGTTCACGCTGGACTAGCGGGAGGAGAGACCCAGTACTTC.